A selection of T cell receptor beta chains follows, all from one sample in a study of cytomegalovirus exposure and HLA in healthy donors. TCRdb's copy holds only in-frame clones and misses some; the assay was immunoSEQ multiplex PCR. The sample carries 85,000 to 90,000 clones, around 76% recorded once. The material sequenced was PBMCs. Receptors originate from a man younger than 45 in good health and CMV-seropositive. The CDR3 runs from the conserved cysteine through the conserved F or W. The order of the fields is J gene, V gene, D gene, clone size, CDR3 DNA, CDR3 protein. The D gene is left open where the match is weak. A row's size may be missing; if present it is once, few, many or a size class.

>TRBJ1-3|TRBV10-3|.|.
TGTGCCATCAGTGATAGGGGGTTTGGAAACACCATATATTTT
CAISDRGFGNTIYF
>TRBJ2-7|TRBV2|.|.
TGTGCCAGCATCCCAAGGGGCAGGAACTCTGAGCAGTACTTC
CASIPRGRNSEQYF
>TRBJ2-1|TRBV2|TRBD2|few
TGTGCCAGCAGTGAAGTGGTAGCGGGGGGGTTTAATGAGCAGTTCTTC
CASSEVVAGGFNEQFF
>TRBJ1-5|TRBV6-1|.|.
TGTGCCATCGCACCCTATAGCAATCAGCCCCAGCATTTT
CAIAPYSNQPQHF
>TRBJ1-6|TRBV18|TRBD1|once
TGTGCCAGCTCACCACTGGGACAGGGAGATTCACCCCTCCACTTT
CASSPLGQGDSPLHF
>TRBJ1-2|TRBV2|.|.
TGTGCCAGCACCCCTAGCGCGGCGAATAACTATGGCTACACCTTC
CASTPSAANNYGYTF
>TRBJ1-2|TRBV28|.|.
TGTGCCAGCAACGCTCGGACAACTAACTATGGCTACACCTTC
CASNARTTNYGYTF
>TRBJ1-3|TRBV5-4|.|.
TGTGCCAGCAGCTCCTGGGCAGGGGCGTCTGGAAACACCATATATTTT
CASSSWAGASGNTIYF
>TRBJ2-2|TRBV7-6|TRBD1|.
TGTGCCAGCAGCTTAGGTCCCGCAGGGGGCGGGAACACCGGGGAGCTGTTTTTT
CASSLGPAGGGNTGELFF
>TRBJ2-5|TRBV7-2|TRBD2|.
TGTGCCAGCAGCTTAGTGGCGGGGGTGGAGACCCAGTACTTC
CASSLVAGVETQYF
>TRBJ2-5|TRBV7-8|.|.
TGTGCCAGCAGCGCCAGGGCAGAGACCCAGTACTTC
CASSARAETQYF
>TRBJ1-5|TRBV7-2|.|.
TGTGCCAGCAGCACTGGACAGACTAGCAATCAGCCCCAGCATTTT
CASSTGQTSNQPQHF
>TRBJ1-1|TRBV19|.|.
TGTGCCAGTAGTATCCAGGGCTATGAAGCTTTCTTT
CASSIQGYEAFF
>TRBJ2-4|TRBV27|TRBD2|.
TGTGCCAGCAGTGCACTAGCGGGGGACATTCAGTACTTC
CASSALAGDIQYF
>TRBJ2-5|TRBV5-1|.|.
TGCGCCAGCAGCCTGGGGGCCGGGACTGATCAAGAGACCCAGTACTTC
CASSLGAGTDQETQYF
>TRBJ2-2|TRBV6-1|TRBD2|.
TGTGCCAGCAGTGAGCGGGGGGTACCCGACACCGGGGAGCTGTTTTTT
CASSERGVPDTGELFF
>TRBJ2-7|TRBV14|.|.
TGTGCCAGCAGCCCCGTGTCTGCCGGGGAGCAGTACTTC
CASSPVSAGEQYF
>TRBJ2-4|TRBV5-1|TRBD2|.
TGCGCCAGTAAGGGGGCGGGGGGGCGGGGCATTCAGTACTTC
CASKGAGGRGIQYF
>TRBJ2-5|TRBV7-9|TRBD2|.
TGTGCCAGCAGCTTAGGTAGCGGGGGGGATAAAGAGACCCAGTACTTC
CASSLGSGGDKETQYF
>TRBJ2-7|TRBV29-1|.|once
TGCAGCGTTCACAACTCCTACGAGCAGTACTTC
CSVHNSYEQYF
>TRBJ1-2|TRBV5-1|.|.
TGCGCCAGCAGCTCCTCGGCTAACTATGGCTACACCTTC
CASSSSANYGYTF
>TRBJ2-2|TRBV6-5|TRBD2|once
TGTGCCAGCAGTTACTCTACTAGCGGGACCACCGGGGAGCTGTTTTTT
CASSYSTSGTTGELFF
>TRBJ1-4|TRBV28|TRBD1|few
TGTGCCAGCACTAAGGGACAGGGTTTGTTGAAACTGTTTTTT
CASTKGQGLLKLFF
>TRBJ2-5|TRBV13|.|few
TGTGCCAGCAGCTTAGGCCTTGTGGAGACCCAGTACTTC
CASSLGLVETQYF
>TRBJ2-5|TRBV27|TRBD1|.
TGTGCCAGCAGTCGAAGCCCAACAGGGGACCAAGAGACCCAGTACTTC
CASSRSPTGDQETQYF
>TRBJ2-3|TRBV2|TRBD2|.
TGTGCCAGCGAAACTAGCGGGGGGACAGATACGCAGTATTTT
CASETSGGTDTQYF
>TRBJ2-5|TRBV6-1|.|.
TGTGCCAGCAGTGATTTCTCGGCAGGGGAAGAGACCCAGTACTTC
CASSDFSAGEETQYF
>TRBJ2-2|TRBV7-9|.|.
TGTGCCAGCAGAAGGGGGGGGGAAAACACCGGGGAGCTGTTTTTT
CASRRGGENTGELFF
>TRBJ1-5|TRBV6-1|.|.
TGTGCCAGCAGTGGAAGAGGGCAGAGAATAGATCAGCCCCAGCATTTT
CASSGRGQRIDQPQHF
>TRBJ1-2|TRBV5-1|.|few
TGCGCCAGCAGCCACGGGACCCAGGGGGGCTACACCTTC
CASSHGTQGGYTF
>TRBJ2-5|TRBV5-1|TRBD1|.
TGCGCCAGCAGCACCGGACAGGGGGGGCAAGAGACCCAGTACTTC
CASSTGQGGQETQYF